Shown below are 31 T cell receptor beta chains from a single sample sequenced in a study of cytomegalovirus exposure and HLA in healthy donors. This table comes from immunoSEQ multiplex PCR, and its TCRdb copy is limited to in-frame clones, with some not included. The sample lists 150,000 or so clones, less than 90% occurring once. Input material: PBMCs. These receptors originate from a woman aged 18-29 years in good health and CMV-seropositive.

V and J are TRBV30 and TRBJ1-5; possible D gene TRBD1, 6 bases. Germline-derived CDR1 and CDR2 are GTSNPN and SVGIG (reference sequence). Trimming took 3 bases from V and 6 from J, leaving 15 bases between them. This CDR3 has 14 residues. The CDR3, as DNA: TGTGCCTGGAGGGGCAGGGGCATTGGTCAGCCCCAGCATTTT. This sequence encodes CAWRGRGIGQPQHF.

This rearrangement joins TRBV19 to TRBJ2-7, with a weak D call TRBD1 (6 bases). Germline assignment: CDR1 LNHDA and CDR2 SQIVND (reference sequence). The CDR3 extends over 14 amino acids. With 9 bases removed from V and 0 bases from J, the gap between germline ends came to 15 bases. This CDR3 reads CASQTGQGSYEQYF. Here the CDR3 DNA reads TGTGCCAGCCAAACGGGACAAGGCTCCTACGAGCAGTACTTC. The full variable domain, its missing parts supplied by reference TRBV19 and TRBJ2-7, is DGGITQSPKYLFRKEGQNVTLSCEQNLNHDAMYWYRQDPGQGLRLIYYSQIVNDFQKGDIAEGYSVSREKKESFPLTVTSAQKNPTAFYLCASQTGQGSYEQYFGPGTRLTVT.

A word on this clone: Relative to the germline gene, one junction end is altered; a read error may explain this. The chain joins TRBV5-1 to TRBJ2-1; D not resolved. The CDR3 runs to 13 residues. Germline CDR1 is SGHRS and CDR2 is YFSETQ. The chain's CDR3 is CASSADSWVEPFF. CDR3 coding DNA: TGCGCCAGCAGCGCTGATAGCTGGGTTGAGCCGTTCTTC.

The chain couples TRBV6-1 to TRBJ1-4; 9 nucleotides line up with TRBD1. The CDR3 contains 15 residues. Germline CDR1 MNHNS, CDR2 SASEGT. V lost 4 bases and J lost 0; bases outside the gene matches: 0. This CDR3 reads CASSGTGATNEKLFF. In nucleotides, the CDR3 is TGTGCCAGCAGTGGGACAGGGGCAACTAATGAAAAACTGTTTTTT.

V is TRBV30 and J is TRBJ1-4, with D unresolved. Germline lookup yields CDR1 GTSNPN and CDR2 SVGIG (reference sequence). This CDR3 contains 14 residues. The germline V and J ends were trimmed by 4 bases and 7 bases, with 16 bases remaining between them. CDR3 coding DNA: TGTGCCTGGACCCCCCCCGGACTTGGTGAAAAACTGTTTTTT. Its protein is CAWTPPGLGEKLFF.

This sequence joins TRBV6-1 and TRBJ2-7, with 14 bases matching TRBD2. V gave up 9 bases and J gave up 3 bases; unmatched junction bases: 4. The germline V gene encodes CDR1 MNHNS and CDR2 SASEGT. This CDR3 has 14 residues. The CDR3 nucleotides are TGTGCCAGTACCGGGACTAGCGGGAGCTACGAGCAGTACTTC. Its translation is CASTGTSGSYEQYF.

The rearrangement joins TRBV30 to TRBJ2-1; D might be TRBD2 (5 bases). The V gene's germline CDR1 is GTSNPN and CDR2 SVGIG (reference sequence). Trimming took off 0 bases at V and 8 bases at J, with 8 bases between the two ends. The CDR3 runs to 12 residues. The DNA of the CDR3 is TGTGCCTGGAGTGTATTCGGGGATGAGCAGTTCTTC. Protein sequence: CAWSVFGDEQFF.

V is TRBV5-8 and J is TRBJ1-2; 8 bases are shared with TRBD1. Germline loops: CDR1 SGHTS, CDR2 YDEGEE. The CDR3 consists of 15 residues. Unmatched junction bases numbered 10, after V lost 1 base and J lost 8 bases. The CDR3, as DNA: TGTGCCAGCAGCTTGCTACGGACAGGGCGGGTGGGCTACACCTTC. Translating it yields CASSLLRTGRVGYTF.

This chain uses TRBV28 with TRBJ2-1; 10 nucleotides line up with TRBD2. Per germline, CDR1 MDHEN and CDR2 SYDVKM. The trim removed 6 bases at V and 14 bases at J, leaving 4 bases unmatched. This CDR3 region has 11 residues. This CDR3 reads CASREREGEFF. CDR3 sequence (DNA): TGTGCCAGCAGGGAGCGGGAGGGCGAGTTCTTC.

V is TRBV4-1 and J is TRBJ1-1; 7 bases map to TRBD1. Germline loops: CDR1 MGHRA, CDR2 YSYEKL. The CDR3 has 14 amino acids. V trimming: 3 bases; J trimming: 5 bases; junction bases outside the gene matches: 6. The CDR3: CASSQEGARTEAFF. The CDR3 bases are TGCGCCAGCAGCCAGGAGGGGGCGCGAACTGAAGCTTTCTTT.

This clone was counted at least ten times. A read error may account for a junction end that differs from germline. Written as DNA, the CDR3 is TGTGCTAGCAGCTTAGCCGTGGGAGCGGGAGATACGCAGTATTTT. Translating gives CASSLAVGAGDTQYF. This chain connects TRBV7-7 to TRBJ2-3; maybe TRBD2 (6 bases). This CDR3 has 15 amino acids. Germline V lookup: CDR1 SSHAT, CDR2 FNYEAQ (reference sequence).

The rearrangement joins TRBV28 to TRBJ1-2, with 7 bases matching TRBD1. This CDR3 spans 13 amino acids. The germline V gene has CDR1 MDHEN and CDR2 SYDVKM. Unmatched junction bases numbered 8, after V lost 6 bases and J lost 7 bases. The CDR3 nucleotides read TGTGCCAGCAGCCCCGGACAGGCGGGTGGCTACACCTTC. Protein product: CASSPGQAGGYTF.

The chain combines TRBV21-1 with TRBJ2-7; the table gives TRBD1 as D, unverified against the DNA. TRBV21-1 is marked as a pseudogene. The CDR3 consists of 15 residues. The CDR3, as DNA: TGTGCCAGCAGCAAAGTACAGCCGGTCCCCTACGAGCAGTACTTC. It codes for CASSKVQPVPYEQYF.

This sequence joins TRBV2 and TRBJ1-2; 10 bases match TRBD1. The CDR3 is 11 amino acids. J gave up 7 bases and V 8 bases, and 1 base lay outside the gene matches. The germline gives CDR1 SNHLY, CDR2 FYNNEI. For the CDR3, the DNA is TGTGCCAGCGGGACAGGGGTTGGCTACACCTTC. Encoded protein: CASGTGVGYTF. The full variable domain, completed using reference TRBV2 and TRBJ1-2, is EPEVTQTPSHQVTQMGQEVILRCVPISNHLYFYWYRQILGQKVEFLVSFYNNEISEKSEIFDDQFSVERPDGSNFTLKIRSTKLEDSAMYFCASGTGVGYTFGSGTRLTVV.

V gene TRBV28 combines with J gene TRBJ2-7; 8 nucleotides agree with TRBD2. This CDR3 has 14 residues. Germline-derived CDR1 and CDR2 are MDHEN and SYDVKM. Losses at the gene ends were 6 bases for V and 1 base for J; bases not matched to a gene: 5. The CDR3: CASSRLANSYEQYF. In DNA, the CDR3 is TGTGCCAGCAGCAGACTAGCGAATTCCTACGAGCAGTACTTC.

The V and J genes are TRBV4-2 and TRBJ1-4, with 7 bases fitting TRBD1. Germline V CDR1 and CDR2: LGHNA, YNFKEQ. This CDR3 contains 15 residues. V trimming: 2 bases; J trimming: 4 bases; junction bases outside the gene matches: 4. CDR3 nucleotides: TGTGCCAGCAGCCAAAGTCAGGGGGTTAATGAAAAACTGTTTTTT. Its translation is CASSQSQGVNEKLFF.

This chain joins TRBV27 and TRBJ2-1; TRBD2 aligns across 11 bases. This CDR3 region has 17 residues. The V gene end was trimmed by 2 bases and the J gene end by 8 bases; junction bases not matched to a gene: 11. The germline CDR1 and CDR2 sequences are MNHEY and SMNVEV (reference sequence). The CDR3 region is CASSLGARLAGRDEQFF. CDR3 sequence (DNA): TGTGCCAGCAGTTTAGGGGCCCGACTAGCGGGAAGGGATGAGCAGTTCTTC.

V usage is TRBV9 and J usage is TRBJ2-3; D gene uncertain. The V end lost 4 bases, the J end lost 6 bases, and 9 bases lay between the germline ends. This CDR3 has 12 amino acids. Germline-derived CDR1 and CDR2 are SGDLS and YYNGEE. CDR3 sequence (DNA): TGTGCCAGCAGCAGAAGAGAGGATACGCAGTATTTT. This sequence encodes CASSRREDTQYF.

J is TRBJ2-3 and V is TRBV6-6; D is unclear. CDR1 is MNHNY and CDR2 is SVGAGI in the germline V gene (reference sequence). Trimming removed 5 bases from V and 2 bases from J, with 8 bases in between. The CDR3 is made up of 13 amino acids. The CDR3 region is CASSGTDTDTQYF. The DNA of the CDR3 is TGTGCCAGCAGTGGAACAGACACAGATACGCAGTATTTT.

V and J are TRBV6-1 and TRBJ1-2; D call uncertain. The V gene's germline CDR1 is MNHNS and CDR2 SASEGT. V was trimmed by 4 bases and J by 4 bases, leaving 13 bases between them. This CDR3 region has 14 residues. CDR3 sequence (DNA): TGTGCCAGCAGTGGAGCGGGAGTTTTCTATGGCTACACCTTC. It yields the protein CASSGAGVFYGYTF.

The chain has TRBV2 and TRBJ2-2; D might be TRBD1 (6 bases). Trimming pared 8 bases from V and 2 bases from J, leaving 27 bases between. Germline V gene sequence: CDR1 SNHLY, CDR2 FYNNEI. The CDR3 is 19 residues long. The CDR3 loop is CASLYSLIPHRDNTGELFF. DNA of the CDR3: TGTGCCAGCCTTTACTCACTAATTCCCCACAGGGACAACACCGGGGAGCTGTTTTTT.

The CDR3 DNA is TGTGCCAGCAGTGGAAACTGGGGACAGGCGGCAGATCAGCCCCAGCATTTT. Amino acid sequence: CASSGNWGQAADQPQHF. This chain links TRBV6-1 with TRBJ1-5; the match to TRBD1 covers 8 bases. V was clipped by 4 bases and J by 5 bases; unmatched bases: 13. CDR1 and CDR2 (germline): MNHNS, SASEGT. The CDR3 has 17 residues.

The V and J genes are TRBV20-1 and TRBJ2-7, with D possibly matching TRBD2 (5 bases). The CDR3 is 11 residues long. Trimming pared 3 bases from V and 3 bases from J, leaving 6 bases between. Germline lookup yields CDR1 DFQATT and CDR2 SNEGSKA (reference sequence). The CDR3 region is CSARDFYEQYF. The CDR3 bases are TGCAGTGCTAGGGACTTCTACGAGCAGTACTTC.

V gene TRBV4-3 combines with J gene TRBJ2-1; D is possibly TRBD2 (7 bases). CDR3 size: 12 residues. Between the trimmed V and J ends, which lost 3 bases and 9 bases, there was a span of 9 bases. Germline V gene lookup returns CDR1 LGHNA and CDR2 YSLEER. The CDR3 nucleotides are TGCGCCAGCAGCCATAGGGGGGGTGAGCAGTTCTTC. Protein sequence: CASSHRGGEQFF.

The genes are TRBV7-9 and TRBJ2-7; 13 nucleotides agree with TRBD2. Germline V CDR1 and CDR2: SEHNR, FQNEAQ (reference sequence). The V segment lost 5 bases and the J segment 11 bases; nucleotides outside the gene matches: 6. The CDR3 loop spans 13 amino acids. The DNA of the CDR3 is TGTGCCAGCAGCCTTCAGACTAGCGGGAGGAAGTACTTC. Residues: CASSLQTSGRKYF.

This CDR3 reads CASSLDLTRGSYEQYF. The CDR3 nucleotides read TGTGCCAGCAGCTTAGATTTGACGCGCGGGAGCTACGAGCAGTACTTC. This sequence joins TRBV7-2 and TRBJ2-7; 7 nucleotides line up with TRBD2. CDR1 and CDR2 (germline): SGHTA, FQGNSA. The CDR3 has 16 amino acids. J lost 3 bases, V lost 1 base, and 9 bases had no gene match. Complete variable domain (other parts from reference TRBV7-2 and TRBJ2-7): GAGVSQSPSNKVTEKGKDVELRCDPISGHTALYWYRQSLGQGLEFLIYFQGNSAPDKSGLPSDRFSAERTGGSVSTLTIQRTQQEDSAVYLCASSLDLTRGSYEQYFGPGTRLTVT.

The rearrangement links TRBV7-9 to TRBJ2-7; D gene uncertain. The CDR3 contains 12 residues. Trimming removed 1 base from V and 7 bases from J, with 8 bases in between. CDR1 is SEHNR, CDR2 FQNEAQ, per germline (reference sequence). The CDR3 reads CASSLGVREQYF. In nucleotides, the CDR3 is TGTGCCAGCAGCTTAGGAGTTCGGGAGCAGTACTTC.

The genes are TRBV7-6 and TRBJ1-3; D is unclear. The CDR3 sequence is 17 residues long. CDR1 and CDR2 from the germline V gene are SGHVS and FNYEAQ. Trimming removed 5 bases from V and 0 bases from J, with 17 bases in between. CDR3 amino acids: CASSPSLGSTSGNTIYF. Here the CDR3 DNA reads TGTGCCAGCAGCCCTTCGCTTGGCAGTACCTCTGGAAACACCATATATTTT.

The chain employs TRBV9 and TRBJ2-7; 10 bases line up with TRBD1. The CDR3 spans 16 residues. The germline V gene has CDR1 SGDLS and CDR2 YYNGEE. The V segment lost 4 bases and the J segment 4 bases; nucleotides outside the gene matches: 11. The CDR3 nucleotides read TGTGCCAGCAGCCCCGGTAGGGACAGGGGTAGGTACGAGCAGTACTTC. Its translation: CASSPGRDRGRYEQYF.

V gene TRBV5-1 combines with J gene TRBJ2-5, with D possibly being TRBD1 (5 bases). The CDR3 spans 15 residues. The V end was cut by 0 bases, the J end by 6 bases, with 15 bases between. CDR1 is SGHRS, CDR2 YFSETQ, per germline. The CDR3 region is CASSLDFQGDKTQYF. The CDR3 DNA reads TGCGCCAGCAGCTTGGATTTCCAGGGCGACAAGACCCAGTACTTC.

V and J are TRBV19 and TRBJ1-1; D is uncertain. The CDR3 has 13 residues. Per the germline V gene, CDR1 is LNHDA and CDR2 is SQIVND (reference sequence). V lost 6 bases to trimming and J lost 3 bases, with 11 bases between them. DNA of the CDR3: TGTGCCAGTAGCCGGTTTTATGACACTGAAGCTTTCTTT. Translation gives CASSRFYDTEAFF.